The entry below describes one T cell receptor beta chain. Its antigen remains unidentified. Other nucleotide sequences from this sample produce the same CDR3. V was clipped by 5 bases and J by 2 bases; unmatched bases: 6. CDR3 length equals 14 residues. Per germline, CDR1 SGHAT and CDR2 FQNNGV. Some clones are missing from TCRdb's copy, which holds only in-frame ones; the method was immunoSEQ multiplex PCR. The sample shows some 2.1 million clones, about 95% of them seen only once. This sample is drawn from a study of shared clonotypes between healthy human individuals. Study conclusions and caveats: Specimens sampled were limited to blood, with tissue repertoires likely differing.

Positive CCR7 selection of CD45RO-negative cells yielded the naive CD8 cells, and terminally differentiated effector memory CD45RA+ cells were excluded. The donors were all Caucasian adults (living in Nashville, Tennessee). The V call is TRBV11-2, the J call TRBJ2-7; TRBD1 matches at 7 bases. Sequences were obtained from naive CD8+ T cells sorted from blood. This receptor was taken from a man younger than 35 in good health. Here the CDR3 DNA reads TGTGCCAGCAGCCTCAGGACAGGAACCTACGAGCAGTACTTC. Amino acids: CASSLRTGTYEQYF.